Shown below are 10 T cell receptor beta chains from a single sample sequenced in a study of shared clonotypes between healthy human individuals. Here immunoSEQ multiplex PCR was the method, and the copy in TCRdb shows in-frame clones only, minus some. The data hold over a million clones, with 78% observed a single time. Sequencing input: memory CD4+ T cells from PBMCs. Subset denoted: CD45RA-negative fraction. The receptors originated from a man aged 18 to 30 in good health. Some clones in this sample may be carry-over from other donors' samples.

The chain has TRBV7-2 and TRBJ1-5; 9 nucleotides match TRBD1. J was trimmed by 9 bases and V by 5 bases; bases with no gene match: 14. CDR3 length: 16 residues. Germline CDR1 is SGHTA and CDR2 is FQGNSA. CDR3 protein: CASSPGTGIGWAPQHF. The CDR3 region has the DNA TGTGCCAGCAGCCCAGGGACAGGGATAGGTTGGGCGCCCCAGCATTTT.

CDR3 loop: CASSLTPASAAKNIQYF. The CDR3 region has the DNA TGCGCCAGCAGCCTCACCCCGGCGTCGGCGGCCAAAAACATTCAGTACTTC. The chain employs TRBV5-1 and TRBJ2-4; D remains unclear. Trimming cost V 4 bases and J 1 base, with 18 bases left between them. Germline assignment: CDR1 SGHRS and CDR2 YFSETQ. This CDR3 region has 17 residues.

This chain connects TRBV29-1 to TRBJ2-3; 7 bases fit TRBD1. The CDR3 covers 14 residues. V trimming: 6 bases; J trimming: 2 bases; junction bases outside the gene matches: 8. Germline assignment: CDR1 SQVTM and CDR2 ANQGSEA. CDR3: CSVGTGALTDTQYF. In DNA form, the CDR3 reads TGCAGCGTAGGTACAGGGGCACTCACAGATACGCAGTATTTT.

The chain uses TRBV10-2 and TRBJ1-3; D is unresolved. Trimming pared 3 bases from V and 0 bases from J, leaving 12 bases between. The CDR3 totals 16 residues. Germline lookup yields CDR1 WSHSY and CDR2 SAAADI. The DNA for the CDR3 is TGCGCCAGCAGTGACCCTATTCGGTCCTCTGGAAACACCATATATTTT. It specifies CASSDPIRSSGNTIYF.

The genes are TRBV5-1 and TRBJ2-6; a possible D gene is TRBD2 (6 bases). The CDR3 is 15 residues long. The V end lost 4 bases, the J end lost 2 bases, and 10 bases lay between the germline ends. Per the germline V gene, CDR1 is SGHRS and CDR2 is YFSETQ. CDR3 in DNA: TGCGCCAGCAGCCGGGGACTGACTGGGGCCAACGTCCTGACTTTC. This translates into CASSRGLTGANVLTF.

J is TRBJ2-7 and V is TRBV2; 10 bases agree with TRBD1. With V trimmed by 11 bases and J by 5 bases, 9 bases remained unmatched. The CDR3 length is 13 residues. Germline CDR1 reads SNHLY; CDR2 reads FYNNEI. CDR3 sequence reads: CAGKGQGFHEQYF. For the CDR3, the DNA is TGTGCCGGGAAGGGACAGGGGTTCCACGAGCAGTACTTC.

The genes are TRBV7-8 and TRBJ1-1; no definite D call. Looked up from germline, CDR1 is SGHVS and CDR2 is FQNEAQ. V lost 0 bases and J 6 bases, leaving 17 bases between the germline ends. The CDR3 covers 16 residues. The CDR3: CASSLAFSAGRAEAFF. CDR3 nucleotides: TGTGCCAGCAGCTTAGCGTTTTCGGCAGGTCGAGCTGAAGCTTTCTTT.

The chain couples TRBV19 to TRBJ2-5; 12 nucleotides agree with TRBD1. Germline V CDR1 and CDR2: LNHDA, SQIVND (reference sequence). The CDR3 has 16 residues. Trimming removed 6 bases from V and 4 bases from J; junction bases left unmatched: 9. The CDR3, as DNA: TGTGCCAGTAGGCAACCGGGACAGGGGGCCGGAGAGACCCAGTACTTC. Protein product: CASRQPGQGAGETQYF.

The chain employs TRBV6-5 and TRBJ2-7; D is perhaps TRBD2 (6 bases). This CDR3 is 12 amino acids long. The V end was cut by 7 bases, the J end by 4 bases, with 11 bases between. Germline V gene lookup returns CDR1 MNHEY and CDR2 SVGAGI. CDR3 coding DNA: TGTGCCAGCAATAGGCTAGCGTACGAGCAGTACTTC. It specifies CASNRLAYEQYF.

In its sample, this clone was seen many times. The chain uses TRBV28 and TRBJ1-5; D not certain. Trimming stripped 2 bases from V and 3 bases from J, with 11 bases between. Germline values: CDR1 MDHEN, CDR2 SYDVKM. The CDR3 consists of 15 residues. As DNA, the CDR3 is TGTGCCAGCAGTTTAACAGCGCCCAACAATCAGCCCCAGCATTTT. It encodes CASSLTAPNNQPQHF.